This TCR beta chain was retrieved from a study of T-cell reconstitution after alpha-beta-depleted transplantation in children. Findings and caveats of the study: Some patients owed their high day-60 TCRbeta diversity to surviving recipient T cells and thymic progenitors.

Unique molecular identifiers featured in how the TCRbeta library was prepared. From the PCR reads, TCRdb called clonotypes with MiXCR, one entry per CDR3 protein. The sample shows about 510,000 distinct CDR3 sequences, about an eighth of them seen only once. The CDR3 sequence is 14 residues long. Trimming stripped 3 bases from V and 8 bases from J, with 16 bases between. The germline CDR1 and CDR2 sequences are DFQATT and SNEGSKA (reference sequence). Comments on this clonotype: Its antigen is currently unknown.

This sample comprised PBMCs, mostly from graft donor cells, obtained 180 days after TCRalphabeta/CD19-depleted stem cell transplant. This chain connects TRBV20-1 to TRBJ1-4; the D gene is possibly TRBD1 (5 bases). This clonotype was sampled from a female patient aged 2 to 10 who had a stem cell transplant for aplastic anemia, so the T cells may come from the graft donor. The CDR3 region is CSASNAMGGEKLFF. The CDR3 region has the DNA TGCAGTGCTAGTAACGCGATGGGGGGGGAAAAACTGTTTTTT.